Below, 26 T cell receptor beta chains from the same sample are listed, as sequenced in a study of regulatory T cells in long-lasting Graves disease. Regarding time point: newly diagnosed GD, antithyroid drugs for less than 3 months. After RNA was extracted from PBMCs, the TCR library was made from it. Construction of TCR beta libraries relied on iRepertoire HTBI primers and on Arm-PCR targeting CDR3 regions. MiXCR was run by TCRdb on the multiplex PCR reads, yielding one entry per CDR3 protein. The sample lists more than 450,000 distinct CDR3 sequences; roughly 17% were seen once. This sample was also put to use in a study of T cells in Graves' hyperthyroidism and ophthalmopathy.

The sequencing used peripheral blood mononuclear cells (PBMCs), collected at new diagnosis, from a patient treated with antithyroid drugs. These TCRs come from a man between 40 and 49 years old with Graves disease.

This rearrangement joins TRBV7-2 to TRBJ2-1; 11 bases match TRBD2. The germline CDR1 and CDR2 sequences are SGHTA and FQGNSA. With V trimmed by 5 bases and J by 4 bases, 7 bases remained unmatched. The length of the CDR3 is 16 residues. The CDR3 sequence is CASSTSSGRRYNEQFF. CDR3 nucleotide sequence: TGTGCCAGCAGCACTTCTAGCGGGAGGAGGTACAATGAGCAGTTCTTC.

This clonotype was seen many times. The chain is built from TRBV5-1 and TRBJ2-3; 8 bases align to TRBD1. After removal of 0 bases from V and 1 base from J, the junction contained 10 bases not matched to a gene. This CDR3 has 18 residues. Germline V gene lookup returns CDR1 SGHRS and CDR2 YFSETQ. CDR3: CASSLERTGRTGTDTQYF. In nucleotides, the CDR3 is TGCGCCAGCAGCTTGGAGAGGACAGGGCGGACCGGCACAGATACGCAGTATTTT.

With regard to this clonotype: A clone one base away is much larger, so this may be a read error. The V gene is TRBV5-6, the J gene TRBJ2-1; D is tentatively TRBD1 or TRBD2 (5 bases each). V was clipped by 3 bases and J by 13 bases, with 20 bases between them. The CDR3 has 14 residues. Germline lookup yields CDR1 SGHDT and CDR2 YYEEEE. CDR3 DNA: TGTGCCAGCAGCTCATCCGGGGCCCAAGAGACCCAGTTCTTC. Protein sequence: CASSSSGAQETQFF.

The J gene is TRBJ2-2, the V gene TRBV28; the D is unclear. V lost 6 bases and J 5 bases, leaving 7 bases between the germline ends. The germline V gene encodes CDR1 MDHEN and CDR2 SYDVKM. The CDR3 length is 12 residues. The CDR3 bases are TGTGCCAGCAGAGAGTGGACCGGGGAGCTGTTTTTT. The encoded protein is CASREWTGELFF.

This clonotype was observed at least ten times. The chain couples TRBV10-3 to TRBJ2-7; D tentatively reads TRBD1 or TRBD2 (5 bases each). Trimming left V 10 bases short and J 3 bases short, with 19 bases between. This CDR3 region has 14 residues. Germline V gene sequence: CDR1 ENHRY, CDR2 SYGVKD. CDR3 residues: CATYEGSGYYEQYF. As DNA, the CDR3 is TGTGCCACCTACGAGGGGTCTGGCTACTACGAGCAGTACTTC.

This clonotype was detected many times. V and J are TRBV20-1 and TRBJ2-7, with 8 bases that match TRBD2. Germline CDR1 DFQATT, CDR2 SNEGSKA (reference sequence). This CDR3 is built from 16 residues. V trimming: 0 bases; J trimming: 6 bases; junction bases outside the gene matches: 13. Written as DNA, the CDR3 is TGCAGTGCTAGAGATTCGGGACTAGGAACGCAGGGCGAGCAGTACTTC. It yields the protein CSARDSGLGTQGEQYF.

This clonotype showed up just once. At one end the junction does not follow the germline gene, possibly because of a read error. J is TRBJ2-7 and V is TRBV4-1, with no clear D. The CDR3 runs 14 residues. Germline CDR1 MGHRA, CDR2 YSYEKL. The CDR3 DNA sequence: TGTGCCAGCAGCCAAGATCGAGTCTCCTACGAGCAGTACTTC. This gives the protein CASSQDRVSYEQYF.

The table lists this clonotype with many counts. The rearrangement uses TRBV28 and TRBJ1-2, with 10 nucleotides matching TRBD1. The germline V gene has CDR1 MDHEN and CDR2 SYDVKM. This CDR3 contains 13 residues. With V trimmed by 6 bases and J by 4 bases, 2 bases remained unmatched. The CDR3 loop reads CASRTGGGYGYTF. The CDR3 region has the DNA TGTGCCAGCAGGACAGGGGGCGGCTATGGCTACACCTTC.

J is TRBJ2-1 and V is TRBV5-6; the D gene could be TRBD1 or TRBD2 (5 bases each). The V end was cut by 4 bases, the J end by 5 bases, with 10 bases between. The CDR3 totals 13 residues. The germline gives CDR1 SGHDT, CDR2 YYEEEE. CDR3 region: CASSRDHNNEQFF. The CDR3, as DNA: TGTGCCAGCAGCCGGGACCACAACAATGAGCAGTTCTTC. The whole variable domain, remainder taken from reference TRBV5-6 and TRBJ2-1, is DAGVTQSPTHLIKTRGQQVTLRCSPKSGHDTVSWYQQALGQGPQFIFQYYEEEERQRGNFPDRFSGHQFPNYSSELNVNALLLGDSALYLCASSRDHNNEQFFGPGTRLTVL.

The chain is built from TRBV7-9 and TRBJ2-2, with 9 bases lining up with TRBD2. Germline values: CDR1 SEHNR, CDR2 FQNEAQ (reference sequence). The CDR3 is 13 residues long. CDR3 nucleotide sequence: TGTGCGAAAACCGGACTAGCGCCCGGGGAGCTGTTTTTT. This codes for CAKTGLAPGELFF.

This clonotype has more than one count but fewer than ten. The chain employs TRBV19 and TRBJ1-2, with a tentative D call TRBD1 (6 bases). The germline V gene encodes CDR1 LNHDA and CDR2 SQIVND (reference sequence). The CDR3 has 15 residues. The V and J ends lost 5 bases and 2 bases respectively, with 15 bases between them. The CDR3 DNA is TGTGCCAGTAGTTTGACGACAGGCCTCAACTATGGCTACACCTTC. Amino acid sequence: CASSLTTGLNYGYTF.

The V gene is TRBV28, the J gene TRBJ1-5; TRBD1 might be the D (6 bases). The V gene's germline CDR1 is MDHEN and CDR2 SYDVKM. The CDR3 runs to 14 residues. V lost 6 bases and J lost 0, with 9 bases in between. The CDR3 region is CASSWTASNQPQHF. The CDR3 DNA follows: TGTGCCAGCAGCTGGACAGCTAGCAATCAGCCCCAGCATTTT.

The table lists this clonotype with a few counts. The V gene is TRBV28, the J gene TRBJ2-2; D is unclear. The CDR3 contains 13 residues. Germline V CDR1 and CDR2: MDHEN, SYDVKM. The V end lost 1 base, the J end lost 7 bases, and 7 bases lay between the germline ends. This chain's CDR3 is CASSLLGVGELFF. CDR3 sequence (DNA): TGTGCCAGCAGTTTATTAGGTGTCGGGGAGCTGTTTTTT.

This clonotype was seen repeatedly, ten times or more. The junction and the germline gene differ at one end; a read error may be behind it. V and J are TRBV28 and TRBJ2-3, with TRBD2 matching 8 bases. The CDR3 covers 12 residues. Germline loops: CDR1 MDHEN, CDR2 SYDVKM. This CDR3 reads CASSSRRLARIF. The CDR3 DNA sequence: TGTGCCAGCAGTTCCCGCAGACTAGCGCGAATATTT.

This clonotype came up many times. V is TRBV28 and J is TRBJ2-3; D may correspond to TRBD1 or TRBD2 (5 bases each). The CDR3 loop spans 17 amino acids. The germline V gene has CDR1 MDHEN and CDR2 SYDVKM. Trimming shortened V by 6 bases and J by 3 bases, and 22 bases separated the two germline ends. CDR3 sequence (DNA): TGTGCCAGCAGCCAAGGGCCTGGGGGAGTTGGTACAGATACGCAGTATTTT. It specifies CASSQGPGGVGTDTQYF.

This sequence joins TRBV19 and TRBJ2-1, with 9 bases that match TRBD1. V lost 4 bases, J lost 9 bases, and 10 bases stayed unmatched. This CDR3 has 15 amino acids. Per germline, CDR1 LNHDA and CDR2 SQIVND (reference sequence). The CDR3 sequence: CASSTTGQGMGEQFF. The CDR3 coding sequence is TGTGCCAGTAGTACCACGGGACAGGGTATGGGTGAGCAGTTCTTC.

This clonotype was counted many times. CDR3 residues: CSTLRGARNTEAFF. The DNA for the CDR3 is TGCAGCACCCTTAGGGGTGCGCGGAACACTGAAGCTTTCTTT. V gene TRBV29-1 combines with J gene TRBJ1-1, with a weak D call TRBD1 (5 bases). V gave up 8 bases and J gave up 1 base, with 17 bases separating them. Germline V CDR1 and CDR2: SQVTM, ANQGSEA. The CDR3 is made up of 14 amino acids. Filled out from reference TRBV29-1 and TRBJ1-1, the complete variable domain reads SAVISQKPSRDICQRGTSLTIQCQVDSQVTMMFWYRQQPGQSLTLIATANQGSEATYESGFVIDKFPISRPNLTFSTLTVSNMSPEDSSIYLCSTLRGARNTEAFFGQGTRLTVV.

In this sample, this clonotype turned up many times. This chain connects TRBV30 to TRBJ1-5; the D gene is possibly TRBD1 (5 bases). Deletions cut 2 bases from V and 3 bases from J, with 8 bases between. This CDR3 has 13 residues. Germline CDR1 and CDR2: GTSNPN and SVGIG (reference sequence). In DNA form, the CDR3 reads TGTGCCTGGAGTTTGGGGACCAATCAGCCCCAGCATTTT. The encoded protein is CAWSLGTNQPQHF.

The rearrangement links TRBV9 to TRBJ1-4; unclear D gene. Trimming stripped 2 bases from V and 8 bases from J, with 4 bases between. There are 11 residues in the CDR3. Germline V gene lookup returns CDR1 SGDLS and CDR2 YYNGEE. CDR3 residues: CASSVGEKLFF. In nucleotides, the CDR3 is TGTGCCAGCAGCGTTGGGGAAAAACTGTTTTTT.

This clonotype occurred many times. The J gene is TRBJ2-5, the V gene TRBV11-2; 7 bases fit TRBD1. Germline CDR1 SGHAT, CDR2 FQNNGV. J gave up 5 bases and V 6 bases, and 9 bases lay outside the gene matches. CDR3 length equals 14 residues. CDR3 bases: TGTGCCAGCAGTCAGGGGGTCGGTGGGGAGACCCAGTACTTC. Translation: CASSQGVGGETQYF.

Notes on this clonotype: A much larger clone sits a single nucleotide away, making a read error possible. The chain recombines TRBV11-2 with TRBJ1-1; TRBD1 aligns across 7 bases. This CDR3 has 13 residues. Per the germline V gene, CDR1 is SGHAT and CDR2 is FQNNGV. The CDR3 loop reads CVSSRGGSAEAFF. The CDR3 DNA reads as TGTGTCAGCAGCCGAGGGGGCTCCGCTGAAGCTTTCTTT.

As for this clonotype: With a much larger clone just one base away, this may be a read error. The V and J genes are TRBV5-1 and TRBJ2-1, with 7 bases identical to TRBD2. Per germline, CDR1 SGHRS and CDR2 YFSETQ. The CDR3 totals 13 residues. The CDR3 here is CVSRLAGGYEQFF. Written as DNA, the CDR3 is TGCGTCAGCAGGTTAGCGGGCGGGTATGAGCAGTTCTTC.

This clonotype was counted once. With a far larger clone one base away, a read error is the likely cause. The chain employs TRBV5-5 and TRBJ2-3; 14 positions agree with TRBD2. The V gene's germline CDR1 is SGHKS and CDR2 YYEKEE (reference sequence). Losses at the gene ends were 4 bases for V and 7 bases for J; bases not matched to a gene: 11. There are 17 residues in the CDR3. The CDR3 DNA sequence: TGTGCCAGCAGCCCTGGGACTAGCGGGAGTCGGACAAATACGCAGTATTTT. The encoded protein is CASSPGTSGSRTNTQYF. Combining the CDR3 with reference TRBV5-5 and TRBJ2-3 gives the whole variable domain DAGVTQSPTHLIKTRGQQVTLRCSPISGHKSVSWYQQVLGQGPQFIFQYYEKEERGRGNFPDRFSARQFPNYSSELNVNALLLGDSALYLCASSPGTSGSRTNTQYFGPGTRLTVL.

V gene TRBV4-2 combines with J gene TRBJ2-3, with 8 bases that match TRBD2. This CDR3 has 17 residues. From germline, CDR1 is LGHNA and CDR2 YNFKEQ. The ends lost 2 bases at V and 4 bases at J; junction bases unmatched: 11. The CDR3 loop reads CASSQTTSVKGADTQYF. In nucleotides, the CDR3 is TGTGCCAGCAGCCAAACGACTAGCGTAAAGGGTGCAGATACGCAGTATTTT.

A few counts support this clonotype. This rearrangement joins TRBV15 to TRBJ1-2, with D uncertain. V was pared by 4 bases and J by 8 bases, with 11 bases between. Looked up from germline, CDR1 is LNHNV and CDR2 is YYDKDF (reference sequence). The CDR3 contains 12 residues. The DNA for the CDR3 is TGTGCCACCAGCAATCGGCGGGAAGGCTACACCTTC. Protein: CATSNRREGYTF.

This clonotype was seen repeatedly, ten times or more. The rearrangement uses TRBV30 and TRBJ1-6, with TRBD1 identical over 7 bases. With 3 bases clipped from V and 8 bases from J, the junction kept 13 bases outside the gene matches. The CDR3 runs to 16 residues. The germline V gene encodes CDR1 GTSNPN and CDR2 SVGIG (reference sequence). The DNA for the CDR3 is TGTGCCTGGAGGATCAAACAGGGGAGAATTGATTCACCCCTCCACTTT. As protein: CAWRIKQGRIDSPLHF.